This TCR beta chain came from a study of CD8 T cells in Susac syndrome (dated by TCRdb to the late 2010s). The study in broad terms: Repertoire sequencing was used to test whether CD8+ T cell activation and differentiation in Susac syndrome was antigen driven.

Overall study outcomes, separate from this receptor: The number of individuals in the TCR sequencing and HLA analysis was recognized as being relatively small.

A note on this clonotype: No cognate antigen has been identified for it. No clone much larger than this one lies a single base away; base qualities are absent.

Trimming removed 6 bases from V and 3 bases from J, leaving 18 bases between the germline ends. The CDR3 runs 15 amino acids, cysteine and phenylalanine included. This entry keeps only the CDR3 DNA: 45 bases, framed from base 1. RNA was extracted using the RNeasy kit, and about 0.5 to 1 ug of the RNA was reverse transcribed with random hexamers. The immunoSEQ multiplex PCR assay, covering 54 Vbeta and 13 Jbeta segments, was used to amplify TCR beta CDR3 regions. To correct PCR amplification bias, a synthetic template baseline was used for both primer optimization and computational correction. The original methods were these. Only productive sequences were kept, with reads annotated to V, D and J genes according to IMGT and analyzed in immunoSEQ Analyzer. To calculate clonality, Shannon entropy was normalized by log2 of the number of productive unique sequences and then subtracted from one. Public and private clones were assessed among the 100 most prevalent clones of each patient and control. Clones were defined as Susac-specific when absent from the healthy and MS cohorts, from 1,000 to 1,100 published viral clones and from other ImmuneACCESS disease sequences. TCRdb passed the public sequencing reads through fastp at Q25 and MiXCR, retaining productive beta sequences. Each CDR3 protein gets just one entry, which takes the most common genes and DNA from the rows behind it. Here the V and J calls rest on TCRdb's processing, not on the authors' analysis. The sample profile shows about 180,000 distinct CDR3 sequences; 90% to 97% of them were found once. The ten top clones hold approximately 0.09% of the sample.

High-throughput TCR beta sequencing profiled peripheral blood CD8+ and CD4+ T cells from healthy donors, Susac syndrome patients and multiple sclerosis patients. The multiple sclerosis controls were treatment-naive patients who had stable or active relapsing-remitting disease and met the revised McDonald criteria. Bulk CD8+ and CD4+ T cells were purified by magnetic negative isolation, while CD8+ TEMRA cells were enriched using FACS. Blood was collected in EDTA tubes and processed within 24 hours, with PBMCs isolated through density gradient centrifugation. PBMCs destined for TCR sequencing were cryopreserved in liquid nitrogen and later thawed in a 37 °C water bath. The sorted or isolated CD4+, CD8+ and CD8+ TEMRA cells reached a purity of at least 90%.

This chain joins TRBV12-3 or TRBV12-4 to TRBJ2-7; the D segment could be TRBD2, given 5 matching bases. The receptor comes from a human donor with multiple sclerosis. Material: CD4+ T cells from PBMCs. CDR3 region: CASSGKGLTHYEQYF. The base sequence is TGTGCCAGCAGCGGGAAGGGCCTTACCCACTACGAGCAGTACTTC.